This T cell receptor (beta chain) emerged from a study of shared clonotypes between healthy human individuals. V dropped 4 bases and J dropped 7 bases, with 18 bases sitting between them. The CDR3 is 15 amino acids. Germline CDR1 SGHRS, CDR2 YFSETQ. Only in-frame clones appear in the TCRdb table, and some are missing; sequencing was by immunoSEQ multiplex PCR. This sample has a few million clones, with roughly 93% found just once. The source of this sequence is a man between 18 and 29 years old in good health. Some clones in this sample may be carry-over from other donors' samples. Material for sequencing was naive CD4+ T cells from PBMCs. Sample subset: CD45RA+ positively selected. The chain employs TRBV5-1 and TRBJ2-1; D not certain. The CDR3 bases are TGCGCCAGCAGCCCTGTAGCAGGTTTGCGGAATGAGCAGTTCTTC. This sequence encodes CASSPVAGLRNEQFF.